This T cell receptor (beta chain) was obtained from a study of cytomegalovirus exposure and HLA in healthy donors. This PCR relied on a set of 60 Vbeta primers and 13 Jbeta primers. Sequencing used immunoSEQ multiplex PCR; TCRdb keeps in-frame clones, though not all of them. Of 210,000 or so clones in the sample, roughly 79% are singletons; the top ten hold around 0.57%. Germline V CDR1 and CDR2: LGHNA, YSLEER. V was clipped by 3 bases and J by 6 bases; unmatched bases: 6. The CDR3 contains 15 residues. This TCR came from a middle-aged woman in good health and CMV-seronegative. This chain connects TRBV4-3 to TRBJ2-2, with TRBD2 matching 8 bases. Source material: PBMCs. CDR3 nucleotides: TGCGCCAGCAGCCATGCGACTAGCGTTTCCGGGGAGCTGTTTTTT. It is translated as CASSHATSVSGELFF.